Below, 21 T cell receptor beta chains from the same sample are listed, as sequenced in a study of early T cells in non-severe SARS-CoV-2 infection. TCRdb independently ran MiXCR on the 5' RACE reads; one entry per CDR3 protein. The data hold some 58,000 distinct CDR3 sequences, with about 11% observed a single time. The starting material was whole blood, obtained at baseline. The receptors come from an adult who was a healthcare worker with PCR-confirmed SARS-CoV-2 infection or an uninfected control (not recorded which).

The table lists this clonotype with many counts. The chain is built from TRBV11-1 and TRBJ1-2; D call uncertain. Deletions cut 7 bases from V and 7 bases from J, with 7 bases between. The CDR3 spans 10 residues. Germline V gives CDR1 SGHAT, CDR2 FQDESV (reference sequence). The CDR3 nucleotides read TGTGCCAGCACCCCTTCTGGCTACACCTTC. Translating it yields CASTPSGYTF.

The chain combines TRBV2 with TRBJ2-1; 10 nucleotides line up with TRBD1. This CDR3 contains 18 residues. Germline loops: CDR1 SNHLY, CDR2 FYNNEI. The V segment lost 6 bases and the J segment 5 bases; nucleotides outside the gene matches: 16. This CDR3 reads CASSRDRGRVSENNEQFF. CDR3 DNA sequence: TGTGCCAGCAGCCGGGACAGGGGCAGGGTGTCCGAAAACAATGAGCAGTTCTTC.

This clonotype was counted ten times or more. This chain links TRBV7-8 with TRBJ1-1, with D uncertain. The V gene's germline CDR1 is SGHVS and CDR2 FQNEAQ. The CDR3 contains 12 residues. The V gene lost 0 bases and the J gene lost 5 bases, with 4 bases spanning the gap. The CDR3 region is CASSLAGTEAFF. The CDR3 coding sequence is TGTGCCAGCAGCTTAGCAGGGACTGAAGCTTTCTTT.

The V gene is TRBV18, the J gene TRBJ2-5, with D unresolved. This CDR3 contains 13 residues. V dropped 0 bases and J dropped 4 bases, with 6 bases sitting between them. Germline assignment: CDR1 KGHSH and CDR2 LQKENI. CDR3 protein: CASSPPPPETQYF. The CDR3 nucleotides read TGTGCCAGCTCACCACCGCCCCCAGAGACCCAGTACTTC.

This chain connects TRBV6-1 to TRBJ2-6, with D unresolved. The CDR3 is 12 amino acids. Per germline, CDR1 MNHNS and CDR2 SASEGT. V lost 10 bases and J lost 3, with 7 bases in between. The CDR3 coding sequence is TGTGCCACCCACATTGGGGCCAACGTCCTGACTTTC. Translating gives CATHIGANVLTF.

This clonotype was counted only a few times. The chain joins TRBV4-1 to TRBJ2-5; 8 positions match TRBD2. V was clipped by 1 base and J by 5 bases; unmatched bases: 3. The CDR3 length is 14 residues. Germline values: CDR1 MGHRA, CDR2 YSYEKL. CDR3 bases: TGCGCCAGCAGCCAAGCCGGGAGGGTCGAGACCCAGTACTTC. This translates into CASSQAGRVETQYF.

The chain combines TRBV7-9 with TRBJ1-1; possible D gene TRBD1, 5 bases. Germline loops: CDR1 SEHNR, CDR2 FQNEAQ (reference sequence). This CDR3 has 14 amino acids. Trimming removed 5 bases at V and 5 bases at J, with 15 bases between. The CDR3 reads CASSPRAAGTEAFF. CDR3 coding DNA: TGTGCCAGCAGCCCCAGGGCCGCCGGGACTGAAGCTTTCTTT.

This clonotype came up a few times. The chain employs TRBV27 and TRBJ2-2; maybe TRBD2 (6 bases). Trimming cost V 4 bases and J 6 bases, with 12 bases left between them. The CDR3 spans 14 residues. Germline V CDR1 and CDR2: MNHEY, SMNVEV (reference sequence). The chain's CDR3 is CASSSAGRPGELFF. In nucleotides, the CDR3 is TGTGCCAGCAGTTCAGCGGGCCGCCCCGGGGAGCTGTTTTTT.

The chain links TRBV20-1 to TRBJ2-5; D possibly uses TRBD1 or TRBD2 (5 bases each). The CDR3 is 14 residues long. CDR1 DFQATT and CDR2 SNEGSKA come from the germline V gene (reference sequence). V was cut by 0 bases and J by 5 bases, with 13 bases left in between. CDR3 nucleotide sequence: TGCAGTGCTAGAGATCGCCAGGGACGGGAGACCCAGTACTTC. Amino acid sequence: CSARDRQGRETQYF.

This clonotype was seen many times. The genes are TRBV6-1 and TRBJ1-2, with 7 bases lining up with TRBD1. Germline assignment: CDR1 MNHNS and CDR2 SASEGT. There are 12 residues in the CDR3. With 7 bases clipped from V and 13 bases from J, the junction kept 12 bases outside the gene matches. The CDR3 sequence is CASIETTGRSTF. The CDR3 DNA follows: TGTGCCAGCATTGAGACGACAGGGCGCTCCACCTTC.

The V gene is TRBV7-2, the J gene TRBJ2-5; D gene uncertain. In germline, CDR1 is SGHTA, CDR2 FQGNSA. The V gene lost 3 bases and the J gene lost 2 bases, with 10 bases spanning the gap. This CDR3 has 14 residues. CDR3 nucleotide sequence: TGTGCCAGCAGCTTCTACAGAACTCAAGAGACCCAGTACTTC. Translating it yields CASSFYRTQETQYF.

CDR3 sequence: CASSQDLSGEQFF. CDR3 sequence (DNA): TGTGCCAGCAGCCAAGACCTTAGCGGAGAGCAGTTCTTC. The chain joins TRBV4-2 to TRBJ2-1, with a tentative D call TRBD2 (6 bases). CDR1 is LGHNA, CDR2 YNFKEQ, per germline. V was pared by 0 bases and J by 10 bases, with 10 bases between. This CDR3 spans 13 amino acids.

The chain recombines TRBV6-5 with TRBJ2-7, with D possibly TRBD1 on 6 matching bases. This CDR3 has 15 residues. Germline CDR1 is MNHEY and CDR2 is SVGAGI. Trimming removed 0 bases at V and 4 bases at J, with 13 bases between. The CDR3 DNA reads as TGTGCCAGCAGTTACTCCTACGAAGGGGGATACGAGCAGTACTTC. Its protein is CASSYSYEGGYEQYF.

This clonotype was seen many times. The chain uses TRBV6-5 and TRBJ1-2; D may be TRBD1 (5 bases). Trimming cost V 4 bases and J 4 bases, with 22 bases left between them. The CDR3 contains 17 residues. The V gene's germline CDR1 is MNHEY and CDR2 SVGAGI. CDR3 sequence (DNA): TGTGCCAGCAGTTCCGACATACGCAGGGTCGAATTCTATGGCTACACCTTC. Translating it yields CASSSDIRRVEFYGYTF.

This clonotype was recorded many times. This chain uses TRBV12-3 or TRBV12-4 with TRBJ1-1; D gene uncertain. Trimming shortened V by 2 bases and J by 1 base, and 14 bases separated the two germline ends. This CDR3 has 16 amino acids. CDR3 protein: CASSLSRPWANTEAFF. The CDR3 region has the DNA TGTGCCAGCAGTTTAAGTCGCCCTTGGGCGAACACTGAAGCTTTCTTT.

This clonotype has ten or more counts. For the CDR3, the DNA is TGCAGTGCTAGAGAGCGCACTAGCGGGGGCGAGACCCAGTACTTC. Translated, it gives CSARERTSGGETQYF. The chain links TRBV20-1 to TRBJ2-5, with TRBD2 identical over 11 bases. This CDR3 has 15 residues. V was clipped by 0 bases and J by 5 bases; unmatched bases: 5. Germline lookup yields CDR1 DFQATT and CDR2 SNEGSKA (reference sequence).

This chain connects TRBV29-1 to TRBJ1-2, with TRBD1 identical over 8 bases. Trimming removed 3 bases from V and 3 bases from J; junction bases left unmatched: 6. Germline V lookup: CDR1 SQVTM, CDR2 ANQGSEA. The CDR3 is made up of 14 amino acids. This CDR3 reads CSVDRGRSDYGYTF. In DNA form, the CDR3 reads TGCAGCGTTGACAGGGGGCGATCCGACTATGGCTACACCTTC.

V is TRBV6-5 and J is TRBJ2-1; 9 bases match TRBD1. Unmatched junction bases numbered 2, after V lost 2 bases and J lost 3 bases. Germline CDR1 and CDR2: MNHEY and SVGAGI. CDR3 size: 15 residues. This chain's CDR3 is CASSYVTGGYNEQFF. Here the CDR3 DNA reads TGTGCCAGCAGTTACGTGACAGGGGGCTACAATGAGCAGTTCTTC.

The chain employs TRBV6-5 and TRBJ2-2; D uncertain. CDR1 and CDR2 from the germline V gene are MNHEY and SVGAGI. The CDR3 runs to 16 residues. V lost 0 bases to trimming and J lost 4 bases, with 12 bases between them. In DNA form, the CDR3 reads TGTGCCAGCAGTTACTCGGCGTCACGGCTCACCGGGGAGCTGTTTTTT. It specifies CASSYSASRLTGELFF.

The V and J genes are TRBV7-8 and TRBJ2-3, with 9 bases lining up with TRBD2. The CDR3 loop spans 16 amino acids. Germline V gene data show CDR1 as SGHVS and CDR2 as FQNEAQ. V lost 2 bases, J lost 4 bases, and 7 bases stayed unmatched. This chain's CDR3 is CASSLLRGGAADTQYF. DNA of the CDR3: TGTGCCAGCAGCTTACTCCGCGGGGGGGCGGCAGATACGCAGTATTTT.

This clonotype was counted between two and nine times. The chain uses TRBV29-1 and TRBJ2-1; D might be TRBD2 (5 bases). CDR1 and CDR2 from the germline V gene are SQVTM and ANQGSEA. V gave up 8 bases and J gave up 5 bases, with 16 bases separating them. CDR3 size: 13 residues. The DNA of the CDR3 is TGCAGCCTCGGTAGAGGGCGGGACAATGAGCAGTTCTTC. It specifies CSLGRGRDNEQFF.